These 5 T cell receptor beta chains share one sample of origin, sequenced in a study of Tregs in tolerant kidney transplant recipients. The assay was immunoSEQ multiplex PCR, and TCRdb's table has in-frame clones only and misses some. The table includes roughly 250,000 clones, about 86% detected once. The sample comprised CD4+ T cells from blood. These receptors came from a human donor in good health.

This clone appeared a single time. This sequence joins TRBV5-6 and TRBJ2-3, with 9 bases aligning to TRBD2. CDR1 SGHDT and CDR2 YYEEEE come from the germline V gene. CDR3 length: 14 residues. Trimming at V came to 7 bases and at J to 4 bases, leaving 7 bases not matched to a gene. The CDR3 DNA reads as TGTGCCAGCGAGGGAGCGGGGGGCTCAGATACGCAGTATTTT. Its protein is CASEGAGGSDTQYF.

Concerning this clone itself: The sample carries other DNA sequences with the same CDR3. J is TRBJ1-5 and V is TRBV11-2; TRBD1 is a possible D gene (5 bases). CDR1 SGHAT and CDR2 FQNNGV come from the germline V gene. V lost 3 bases, J lost 4 bases, and 7 bases lay in between. The CDR3 consists of 13 residues. The CDR3 loop reads CASSFRGNQPQHF. The CDR3 nucleotides read TGTGCCAGCAGCTTTCGGGGGAATCAGCCCCAGCATTTT.

This clone was seen only once. The chain recombines TRBV2 with TRBJ1-1; no reliable D call. CDR1 is SNHLY and CDR2 is FYNNEI in the germline V gene. V lost 1 base and J lost 2, with 14 bases in between. The length of the CDR3 is 16 residues. CDR3 nucleotides: TGTGCCAGCAGTGAAGGGGCCGAATGGGATAACACTGAAGCTTTCTTT. Amino acids: CASSEGAEWDNTEAFF.

This clone has just a few counts. The same CDR3 is also encoded by other DNA sequences in this sample. The rearrangement joins TRBV9 to TRBJ2-2; D is tentatively TRBD1 or TRBD2 (5 bases each). Trimming shortened V by 0 bases and J by 6 bases, and 9 bases separated the two germline ends. The CDR3 spans 14 residues. Germline V gene data show CDR1 as SGDLS and CDR2 as YYNGEE. The DNA of the CDR3 is TGTGCCAGCAGCGTAGAGAGGGGACCCGGGGAGCTGTTTTTT. Amino acid sequence: CASSVERGPGELFF.

V is TRBV5-1 and J is TRBJ2-7; D unclear. Germline CDR1 and CDR2: SGHRS and YFSETQ. The CDR3 has 14 amino acids. Trimming left V 0 bases short and J 0 bases short, with 7 bases between. CDR3 in amino acids: CASSLDLSSYEQYF. CDR3 in DNA: TGCGCCAGCAGCTTGGATTTGAGCTCCTACGAGCAGTACTTC.